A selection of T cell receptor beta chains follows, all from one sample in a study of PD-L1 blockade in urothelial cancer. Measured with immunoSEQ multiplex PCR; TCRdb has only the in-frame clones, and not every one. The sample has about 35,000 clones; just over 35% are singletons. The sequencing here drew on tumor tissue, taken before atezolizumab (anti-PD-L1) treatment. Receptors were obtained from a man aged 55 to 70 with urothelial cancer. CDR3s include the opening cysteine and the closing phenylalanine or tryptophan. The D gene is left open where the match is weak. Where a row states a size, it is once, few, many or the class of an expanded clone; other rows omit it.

DNA: TGTGCCAGCAGGGGGACAGGTCATTCACCCCTCCACTTT; CDR3: CASRGTGHSPLHF; D: TRBD1; J: TRBJ1-6; size: few; V: TRBV6-8
DNA: TGCAGCGTTGACGGGGAGCAAGCCCCAGGCGATGAGCAGTTCTTC; CDR3: CSVDGEQAPGDEQFF; D: NA; J: TRBJ2-1; size: few; V: TRBV29-1
DNA: TGTGCCACCTCCCCCGTTTGGGACATCTCTTACGAGCAGTACTTC; CDR3: CATSPVWDISYEQYF; D: NA; J: TRBJ2-7; size: many; V: TRBV6-8
DNA: TGTGCCAGCAGCACCGCGGGACAGTTCAATGAGCAGTTCTTC; CDR3: CASSTAGQFNEQFF; D: NA; J: TRBJ2-1; size: NA; V: TRBV7-5
DNA: TGTGCCAGCAGCTACGGCCCTTTCACAGATACGCAGTATTTT; CDR3: CASSYGPFTDTQYF; D: NA; J: TRBJ2-3; size: NA; V: TRBV11-3
DNA: TGTGCCAGCAGTGAAGGGGTCTCAATACACCAAGAGACCCAGTACTTC; CDR3: CASSEGVSIHQETQYF; D: NA; J: TRBJ2-5; size: NA; V: TRBV6-1
DNA: TGTGCCAGTAGTTCAGGACAGGCCACGAATGAAAAACTGTTTTTT; CDR3: CASSSGQATNEKLFF; D: TRBD1; J: TRBJ1-4; size: NA; V: TRBV19
DNA: TGTGCCAGTAGTACCGGACTAGCGGGCGCGGATACGCAGTATTTT; CDR3: CASSTGLAGADTQYF; D: TRBD2; J: TRBJ2-3; size: NA; V: TRBV19
DNA: TGTGCCAGCAGTTCCGGGACTGAAACTTACACAGATACGCAGTATTTT; CDR3: CASSSGTETYTDTQYF; D: NA; J: TRBJ2-3; size: once; V: TRBV28
DNA: TGTGCCAGCTCACCCAGACAGGGATTCGATTCCCAGTACTTC; CDR3: CASSPRQGFDSQYF; D: TRBD1; J: TRBJ2-5; size: few; V: TRBV18
DNA: TGTGCCAGCTCACCGAGTTCCCCAGATACGCAGTATTTT; CDR3: CASSPSSPDTQYF; D: NA; J: TRBJ2-3; size: NA; V: TRBV18
DNA: TGTGCCAGCAGCGTAGGCAACCCAGATACGCAGTATTTT; CDR3: CASSVGNPDTQYF; D: NA; J: TRBJ2-3; size: NA; V: TRBV9
DNA: TGTGCCAGCAGAGGGACAGGGGCGCAAGGCTACACCTTC; CDR3: CASRGTGAQGYTF; D: TRBD1; J: TRBJ1-2; size: NA; V: TRBV6-8
DNA: TGTGCCAGTAGTCCTTACGGGACGGGTAATTCACCCCTCCACTTT; CDR3: CASSPYGTGNSPLHF; D: NA; J: TRBJ1-6; size: NA; V: TRBV19
DNA: TGTGCCAGCAGTTTTACCGGGACAGGGATCGAAGAGACCCAGTACTTC; CDR3: CASSFTGTGIEETQYF; D: TRBD1; J: TRBJ2-5; size: many; V: TRBV6-8
DNA: TGTGGCGCCAGCAGAAGCTCCTACAATGAGCAGTTCTTC; CDR3: CGASRSSYNEQFF; D: NA; J: TRBJ2-1; size: NA; V: TRBV6-8
DNA: TGTGCCAGCAGTAAGGGACAGGGCGGCTACACCTTC; CDR3: CASSKGQGGYTF; D: TRBD1; J: TRBJ1-2; size: many; V: TRBV6-7
DNA: NA; CDR3: CASSTSNGNTQYF; D: NA; J: TRBJ2-3; size: many; V: TRBV6-8
DNA: TGTGCCAGCAGGTTCACAGGGGATCAGCCCCAGCATTTT; CDR3: CASRFTGDQPQHF; D: TRBD1; J: TRBJ1-5; size: NA; V: TRBV28
DNA: TGTGCCAGCAGTTTTAACAGGGTCGGTTACGAGCAGTACTTC; CDR3: CASSFNRVGYEQYF; D: NA; J: TRBJ2-7; size: NA; V: TRBV27
DNA: TGTGCCAGCTCACCACAAACCGGCCATCTTAAGTTT; CDR3: CASSPQTGHLKF; D: NA; J: TRBJ2-3; size: NA; V: TRBV18
DNA: TGTGCCATCAGTGCGACCGGACAGGGGGGGATCCATGTGCAGTACTTC; CDR3: CAISATGQGGIHVQYF; D: TRBD1; J: TRBJ2-7; size: few; V: TRBV6-4
DNA: TGCAGCGTCCTCAGTTTAACCGGGGAGCTGTTTTTT; CDR3: CSVLSLTGELFF; D: NA; J: TRBJ2-2; size: few; V: TRBV29-1
DNA: TGTGCCAGCACCAGATCAGGGGGCTCTAATGAAAAACTGTTTTTT; CDR3: CASTRSGGSNEKLFF; D: TRBD1; J: TRBJ1-4; size: NA; V: TRBV28
DNA: TGCAGCGTTTACAGGGGGGGCCGCTATGGCTACACCTTC; CDR3: CSVYRGGRYGYTF; D: TRBD1; J: TRBJ1-2; size: NA; V: TRBV29-1
DNA: TGTGCCAGCAAAAGAGGGACTAGCGGAACCGGTACCAAAAACATTCAGTACTTC; CDR3: CASKRGTSGTGTKNIQYF; D: TRBD2; J: TRBJ2-4; size: few; V: TRBV6-7
DNA: TGTGCCAGCAGCTTAGAAGGAGGGAACTATGGCTACACCTTC; CDR3: CASSLEGGNYGYTF; D: NA; J: TRBJ1-2; size: NA; V: TRBV11-3
DNA: TGTGCCAGCAGTCCCGGGGACAGCTCTAACTATGGCTACACCTTC; CDR3: CASSPGDSSNYGYTF; D: TRBD1; J: TRBJ1-2; size: many; V: TRBV6-8
DNA: TGTGCCGCCCGTCACGGGGCTAACTATGGCTACACCTTC; CDR3: CAARHGANYGYTF; D: NA; J: TRBJ1-2; size: few; V: TRBV10-3
DNA: TGTGCCAGCAGCCAAGACAGTAGCTCCTACAATGAGCAGTTCTTC; CDR3: CASSQDSSSYNEQFF; D: NA; J: TRBJ2-1; size: NA; V: TRBV7-1
DNA: TGTGCCAGCAGCCTAAGCAGGAGTGGTTTGGTGGAGCTGTTTTTT; CDR3: CASSLSRSGLVELFF; D: NA; J: TRBJ2-2; size: NA; V: TRBV9
DNA: TGTGCCAGTAGTAGGTTACTAGCGGGAGCAGATACGCAGTATTTT; CDR3: CASSRLLAGADTQYF; D: TRBD2; J: TRBJ2-3; size: NA; V: TRBV19
DNA: TGTGCTAGTGGTTTGGGCGGGAGCGGCACAAATGAGCAGTTCTTC; CDR3: CASGLGGSGTNEQFF; D: TRBD2; J: TRBJ2-1; size: NA; V: TRBV12-5
DNA: TGTGCCAGCAGTGCGAGGACAGGGGCCAGCACAGATACGCAGTATTTT; CDR3: CASSARTGASTDTQYF; D: TRBD1; J: TRBJ2-3; size: NA; V: TRBV6-8
DNA: TGTGCCAGTAGGAGACAGGACATTCTGGACACTGAAGCTTTCTTT; CDR3: CASRRQDILDTEAFF; D: NA; J: TRBJ1-1; size: few; V: TRBV19
DNA: TGTGCCAGCAGCTTAGATGGGACAGGGGCCTACGAGCAGTACTTC; CDR3: CASSLDGTGAYEQYF; D: TRBD1; J: TRBJ2-7; size: NA; V: TRBV7-8
DNA: TGTGCCAGCAGCGAGACTAGCGGGAGTGGCTACGAGCAGTACTTC; CDR3: CASSETSGSGYEQYF; D: TRBD2; J: TRBJ2-7; size: NA; V: TRBV7-1
DNA: TGCGCCAGCAGCCACCGAAGAGGAGACAGGGCCGAGAGCTCTGGAAACACCATATATTTT; CDR3: CASSHRRGDRAESSGNTIYF; D: TRBD1; J: TRBJ1-3; size: NA; V: TRBV4-1
DNA: TGCGCCAGCAGCTCCCCGGGGGGGACAGGGGCCGGGGAGCTGTTTTTT; CDR3: CASSSPGGTGAGELFF; D: TRBD1; J: TRBJ2-2; size: NA; V: TRBV5-1
DNA: TGTGCCTGGAACAGGGATGTAGGTCAGCCCCAGCATTTT; CDR3: CAWNRDVGQPQHF; D: NA; J: TRBJ1-5; size: medium-sized; V: TRBV30
DNA: TGTGCTAGTGAATCCGACAGGGGAGGTGAGACCCAGTACTTC; CDR3: CASESDRGGETQYF; D: TRBD1; J: TRBJ2-5; size: NA; V: TRBV12-5
DNA: TGTGCCAGCAGTATAGGGGGCGGTGGGGCCAACGTCCTGACTTTC; CDR3: CASSIGGGGANVLTF; D: TRBD1; J: TRBJ2-6; size: NA; V: TRBV7-6
DNA: TGCGCCAGCAGTGACTCCCACCTGAAGTACTACGAGCAGTACTTC; CDR3: CASSDSHLKYYEQYF; D: NA; J: TRBJ2-7; size: NA; V: TRBV10-2
DNA: TGTGCCAGCAGCCAATCGATGGGTCAGCCCCAGCATTTT; CDR3: CASSQSMGQPQHF; D: NA; J: TRBJ1-5; size: NA; V: TRBV6-8
DNA: TGTGCCAGCAGCTTGGGAGGGAACCTAAACTATGGCTACACCTTC; CDR3: CASSLGGNLNYGYTF; D: NA; J: TRBJ1-2; size: NA; V: TRBV11-1
DNA: TGTGCCAGCAGTTTATATCTTTGGGGGGCAGACAGCTACACCTTC; CDR3: CASSLYLWGADSYTF; D: NA; J: TRBJ1-2; size: few; V: TRBV28
DNA: TGTGCCTGGAGGCCAGGGAGCATCCACGAGCAGTACTTC; CDR3: CAWRPGSIHEQYF; D: NA; J: TRBJ2-7; size: NA; V: TRBV30
DNA: TGTGCCAGCAGTTTTGTCCGGGATAACACTGAAGCTTTCTTT; CDR3: CASSFVRDNTEAFF; D: NA; J: TRBJ1-1; size: few; V: TRBV6-8
DNA: TGTGCCACCAGCAGAGGCCCGGGGCGGGAGAACACTGAAGCTTTCTTT; CDR3: CATSRGPGRENTEAFF; D: NA; J: TRBJ1-1; size: NA; V: TRBV15
DNA: TGTGCCAGCAGTCCCCAGGGGGCTTGGGAGGGTGAAAAACTGTTTTTT; CDR3: CASSPQGAWEGEKLFF; D: TRBD1; J: TRBJ1-4; size: once; V: TRBV28
DNA: TGTGCCAGCAGTCCCCCTGCGGGAGGAGCTTTCTTT; CDR3: CASSPPAGGAFF; D: NA; J: TRBJ1-1; size: once; V: TRBV28
DNA: TGTGCCAGTAGTATCGACAATAACTATGGCTACACCTTC; CDR3: CASSIDNNYGYTF; D: NA; J: TRBJ1-2; size: NA; V: TRBV19
DNA: TGTGCCACCAGCAGAGAACTAGGTTCCGCAGATACGCAGTATTTT; CDR3: CATSRELGSADTQYF; D: NA; J: TRBJ2-3; size: medium-sized; V: TRBV15
DNA: TGTGCCAGCTCCTCCCGGACAGGGAACCTCGGCAATCAGCCCCAGCATTTT; CDR3: CASSSRTGNLGNQPQHF; D: TRBD1; J: TRBJ1-5; size: NA; V: TRBV18